The 2 T cell receptor beta chains below were found in one sample sequenced in a study of glioma-infiltrating T cells. Amplification of TCR alpha and beta CDR3 regions from RNA used iRepertoire nested multiplex PCR. In TCRdb, the multiplex PCR reads were re-called with MiXCR into one record per CDR3 protein. The table has more than 9,000 distinct CDR3 sequences, 26% seen once. Sequencing input: glioma tissue, nonneoplastic brain tissue, or PBMCs (not recorded which). These TCRs come from a human donor with low-grade glioma or glioblastoma, undergoing nonglioma brain surgery, or in good health (not recorded which).

By sample fraction, this clonotype is medium-sized. The CDR3, as DNA: TGTGCCAGCAGTGAACTAGCGGGAGGGTACAATGAGCAGTTCTTC. Translated: CASSELAGGYNEQFF. The chain is built from TRBV6-1 and TRBJ2-1; the match to TRBD2 covers 12 bases. V lost 2 bases to trimming and J lost 4 bases; unmatched junction nucleotides: 0. CDR1 is MNHNS, CDR2 SASEGT, per germline. This CDR3 is built from 15 residues.

This clonotype was seen a few times. The rearrangement links TRBV3-1 to TRBJ2-1, with D tentatively TRBD2 (5 bases). The CDR3 contains 14 residues. With 0 bases removed from V and 5 bases from J, the gap between germline ends came to 8 bases. Germline V gene data show CDR1 as LGHDT and CDR2 as YNNKEL (reference sequence). CDR3 DNA: TGTGCCAGCAGCCAAGATCCCGGGAACAATGAGCAGTTCTTC. The encoded protein is CASSQDPGNNEQFF.